This T cell receptor (beta chain) was sequenced during a study of identifying expanded T cells in peripheral blood (dated by TCRdb to the late 2010s). In terms of the full investigation: Technical replicates were generated by sequencing separate aliquots of the same genomic DNA pool, with four replicates compared pairwise.

The full study reports these points: It was expected by the authors that biological variance in healthy repertoires might increase further over much longer intervals, such as months to years. About 1.1 differentially abundant clones were flagged by the binomial model between technical replicates, whereas about 16 and 20 were flagged over two weeks and four weeks, respectively. Variance in clone template counts between approximately 2-week samples significantly increased with total template count across all healthy donors. Across all healthy-donor time intervals, the beta-binomial model significantly cut both the number of clones called differentially abundant and the false-positive rate.

Worth noting for this clone: The antigen this receptor binds is unknown. One base away there is no much larger clone; base qualities are not given.

No immune events such as infections were documented for the healthy donors during the collection period. Time-dependent variance in a beta-binomial model of T-cell clone differential abundance was calibrated using healthy-donor blood repertoires as a training cohort. The training cohort included around ten healthy donors, of whom 3 were female and 7 were male. Donor ages ranged from about 25 to 64 years, with an average of 43 years. Obtained from a commercial supplier, whole blood was collected from each healthy donor at three time points set two weeks apart. For immunosequencing, genomic DNA was extracted from whole blood that had not been sorted. From the cysteine up to the phenylalanine, the CDR3 has a length of 13 residues. Only CDR3 DNA is held: 39 bases, read in frame from base 1. The CDR1 and CDR2 encoded by the germline V gene (reference sequence) are MNHEY and SMNVEV. Trimming removed 4 bases from V and 4 bases from J, leaving 9 bases between the germline ends.

TCRbeta CDR3 regions were profiled with the immunoSEQ Assay using bias-controlled multiplex PCR amplification of genomic DNA. Per the original workflow: The absolute abundance of each unique TCRbeta CDR3 region was quantified after sequences were collapsed and filtered. Differential abundance was assessed using a binomial (Fisher-equivalent) model and a beta-binomial model in which time-dependent variance fitted from healthy donors was added. Clones with fewer than 5 combined templates were removed, and differential abundance was called for clones with a Benjamini-Hochberg FDR below 0.01. In the beta-binomial model, variance was expressed as a function of the total template count across the two samples, in the form v = (b*log(k)+a)^2. This is the immuneACCESS table as TCRdb keeps it, with only in-frame sequences that have V and J called. A part of the clones is gone; compared with another copy, unresolved V genes explain less than half, and the rest is unexplained. V and J calls and clone size are those listed in that table; D and trimming were worked out from the DNA. This sample holds approximately 91,000 clones; more than 70% were observed only once. Around 3.6% of the sample comes from the top ten.

The receptor chain draws on TRBV27 and TRBJ2-3, and perhaps TRBD1 as D gene, on 5 matching bases. This TCR came from a person aged 18 to 70 in good health. The source material was blood. The CDR3 has the sequence CASSSLGADTQYF. The nucleotide sequence is given as TGTGCCAGCAGTTCTCTAGGGGCAGATACGCAGTATTTT.